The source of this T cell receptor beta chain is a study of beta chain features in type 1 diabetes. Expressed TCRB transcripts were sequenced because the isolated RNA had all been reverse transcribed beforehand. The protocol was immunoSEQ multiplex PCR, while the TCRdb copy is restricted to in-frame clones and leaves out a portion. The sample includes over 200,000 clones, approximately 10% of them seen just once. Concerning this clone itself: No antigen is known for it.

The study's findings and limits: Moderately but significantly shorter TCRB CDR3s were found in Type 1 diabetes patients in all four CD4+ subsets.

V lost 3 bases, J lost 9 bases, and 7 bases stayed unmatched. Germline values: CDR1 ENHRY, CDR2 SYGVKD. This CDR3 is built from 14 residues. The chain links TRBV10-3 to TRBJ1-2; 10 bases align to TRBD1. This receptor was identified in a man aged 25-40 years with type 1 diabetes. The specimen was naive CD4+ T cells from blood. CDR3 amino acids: CAISDGTGAHSYTF. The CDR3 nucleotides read TGTGCCATCAGTGACGGGACAGGGGCCCATAGCTACACCTTC.